This TCR beta chain was obtained from a study of T cells in Graves' hyperthyroidism and ophthalmopathy (dated by TCRdb to between 2019 and 2020). In the study overall: To identify distinguishing TCR V-J signatures, a discovery cohort of some 99 patients was used, comprising 40 to 45 with Graves' ophthalmopathy and around 60 with stable Graves' hyperthyroidism. Whether ophthalmopathy could be predicted prospectively was tested in an independent validation cohort made up of fewer than 20 hyperthyroidism patients plus 17 patients who later progressed to ophthalmopathy. For training and testing, the 80 to 100 patients in the discovery cohort were randomly divided in a 7:3 ratio. According to the paper, TCR Vbeta CDR3 sequencing was carried out on about 140 peripheral blood samples, which came from 40 to 45 ophthalmopathy, around 75 hyperthyroidism and approximately 17 progressor patients. In roughly six Graves' hyperthyroidism patients, the study also compared T-cell repertoires from thyroid tissue with T-cell repertoires from blood. After sampling, hyperthyroidism patients received methimazole starting at 30 mg daily, and ophthalmopathy patients received high-dose intravenous methylprednisolone. Broader findings and caveats from the paper: In validation, progression to ophthalmopathy was predicted by the model with 70.59% sensitivity and 72% to 85% specificity, a median of around 5.9 months before onset. In cross-validation, a model built on a 13 V-J signature told ophthalmopathy apart from stable hyperthyroidism with 85% to 90% sensitivity and about 81% specificity, and in testing the same model reached 80%/75%. Sample size was not statistically predetermined, and investigators were not blinded to group allocation. Most expanded thyroid clonotypes (frequency above 0.001) were also found in blood, which suggests that blood repertoires may mirror thyroid immune responses.

Graves' hyperthyroidism was defined as stable when no progression to ophthalmopathy occurred over 18 months of follow-up. Hyperthyroidism patients were newly diagnosed, had a disease duration of under 2 months, and were aged 18 to 65 years. Any patient with an uncontrolled infection, another autoimmune disease, pregnancy or lactation was excluded. Diagnoses relied on clinical symptoms, serum thyroxine and TRAb, thyroid ultrasound and orbital computed tomography. Total RNA was extracted using Trizol reagent, and RNA quality was assessed on an Agilent 2100 Bioanalyzer. Concerning this clonotype itself: No antigen is known for it. The input lacks base qualities; no much larger clone sits a single base away.

V is cut by 6 bases and J by 5 bases, and the space between the germline ends is 16 bases. The germline V gene supplies CDR1 SQVTM and CDR2 ANQGSEA. Reading from cysteine to phenylalanine, the CDR3 counts 13 amino acids. Here the CDR3 DNA is all that survives: 39 bases in frame from base 1. The TCR beta CDR3 regions were amplified from the RNA transcripts. The TCR CDR3 was subjected to a first round of RT-PCR using the HTBI primer set and the Qiagen OneStep RT-PCR kit. The libraries were constructed in a second round of multiplex PCR and then size-selected and purified. Paired-end sequencing of the libraries was performed with 100 bp reads on an Illumina HiSeq2000. Per the source publication's procedure: SOAPnuke was used to process the raw data, removing reads that contained adapters or uncalled bases, had a mean Phred below 15, or lacked an exact match to the constant primer or identifier. High-quality paired reads were merged using COPE v1.2.5, and each unique nucleotide sequence was defined as a clonotype. Clonotypes were aligned to IMGT TRBV, TRBD and TRBJ reference segments using MiTCR v1.1. The analysis included only V-J combinations with a frequency above 0.0001, which together covered about 99% of the repertoires. The TCS score was defined as the ratio of F50 (clonal expansion) to E x V (chaos), calculated using BLOSUM62-based TCRdist between CDR3 peptides within each V-J. Welch's t-statistics and random forest reduced roughly 530 V-J features to about 12, which were used in a naive Bayes classifier (R e1071). TCRdb trimmed the raw reads at Q25, called clones with MiXCR and kept productive beta chains. Every entry covers one CDR3 protein and lists the most common genes and DNA from its rows. TCRdb assigned the V and J calls; the authors' analysis was not used. The sample table shows roughly 580,000 distinct CDR3 sequences, and 40% to 55% are seen once. The ten largest clones capture just over 8% of the sample.

The sequenced material came from peripheral blood or thyroid tissue (not recorded which). Here the chain combines TRBV29-1 and TRBJ2-5, and perhaps TRBD1 as D gene, on 6 matching bases. This clonotype was obtained from a woman younger than 35 with Graves' hyperthyroidism. Donor details come from another sample of the same person, matched by shared clones. The DNA sequence reads TGCAGCGTCCAACAGGGCATTTCGGAGACCCAGTACTTC. Its protein product is CSVQQGISETQYF.